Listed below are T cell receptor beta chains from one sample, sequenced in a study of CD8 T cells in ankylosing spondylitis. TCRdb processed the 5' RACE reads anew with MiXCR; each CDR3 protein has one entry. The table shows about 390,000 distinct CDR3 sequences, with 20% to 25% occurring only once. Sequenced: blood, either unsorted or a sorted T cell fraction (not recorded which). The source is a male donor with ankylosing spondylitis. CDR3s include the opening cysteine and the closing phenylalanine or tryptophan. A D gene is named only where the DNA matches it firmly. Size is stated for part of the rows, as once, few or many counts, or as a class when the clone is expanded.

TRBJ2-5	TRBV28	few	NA	CASSFSKAPAETQYF	TGTGCCAGCAGTTTTAGTAAGGCTCCCGCGGAGACCCAGTACTTC
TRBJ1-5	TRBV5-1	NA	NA	CASSFETGNQPQHF	TGCGCCAGCAGCTTTGAAACAGGCAATCAGCCCCAGCATTTT
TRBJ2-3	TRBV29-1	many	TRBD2	CSVQPAGGSYAQYF	TGCAGCGTACAACCAGCGGGAGGGTCATATGCGCAGTATTTT
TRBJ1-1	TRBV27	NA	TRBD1	CASSTRTGENGEAFF	TGTGCCAGCAGTACCAGGACAGGGGAAAATGGTGAAGCTTTCTTT
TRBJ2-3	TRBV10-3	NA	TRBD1	CATVGGQGSADTQYF	TGTGCCACCGTGGGGGGACAGGGGAGCGCAGATACGCAGTATTTT
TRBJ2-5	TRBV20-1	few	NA	CSASALRDYQETQYF	TGCAGTGCTAGCGCCCTCCGGGACTACCAAGAGACCCAGTACTTC
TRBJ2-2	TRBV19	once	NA	CASSIGPGPNTGELFF	TGTGCCAGTAGTATAGGACCGGGACCGAACACCGGGGAGCTGTTTTTT
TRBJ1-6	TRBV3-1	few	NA	CASSAGQFDGSPLHF	TGTGCCAGCAGCGCTGGACAGTTCGATGGTTCACCCCTCCACTTT
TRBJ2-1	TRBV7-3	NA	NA	CASSLTSGDAPPNEQFF	TGTGCCAGCAGCTTAACGAGCGGTGACGCCCCCCCTAATGAGCAGTTCTTC
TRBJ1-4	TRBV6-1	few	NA	CASSEALARLDGKLFF	TGTGCCAGCAGTGAAGCGCTGGCCCGCCTTGATGGAAAACTGTTTTTT
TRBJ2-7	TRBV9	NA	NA	CASSVAPQDQYEQYF	TGTGCCAGCAGCGTAGCTCCACAGGACCAGTACGAGCAGTACTTC
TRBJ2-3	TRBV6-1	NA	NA	CASSRDSALPDTQYF	TGTGCCAGCAGTCGGGACTCCGCCCTCCCAGATACGCAGTATTTT
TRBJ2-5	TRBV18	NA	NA	CASSPPGARVGVETQYF	TGTGCCAGCTCACCACCGGGAGCGCGGGTCGGGGTAGAGACCCAGTACTTC
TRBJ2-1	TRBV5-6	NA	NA	CASRVDRYNEQFF	TGTGCCAGCAGGGTCGACAGATACAATGAGCAGTTCTTC
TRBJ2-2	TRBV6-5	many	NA	CASSYGDYTGELFF	TGTGCCAGCAGTTACGGGGATTACACCGGGGAGCTGTTTTTT
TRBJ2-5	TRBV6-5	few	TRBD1	CASSYSPTGAEETQYF	TGTGCCAGCAGTTACTCTCCGACAGGGGCGGAGGAGACCCAGTACTTC
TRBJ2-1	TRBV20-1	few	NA	CSAEMSGKVDEQFF	TGCAGTGCTGAGATGTCCGGGAAGGTCGATGAGCAGTTCTTC
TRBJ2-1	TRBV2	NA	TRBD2	CASSGPGLAGLTPTYNEQFF	TGTGCCAGCAGTGGCCCGGGACTAGCGGGTTTAACTCCGACCTACAATGAGCAGTTCTTC
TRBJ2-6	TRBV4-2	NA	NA	CASSQRQGSSGANVLTF	TGTGCCAGCAGCCAAAGGCAGGGAAGCTCTGGGGCCAACGTCCTGACTTTC
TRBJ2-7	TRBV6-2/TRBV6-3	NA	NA	CASSQGSYEQYF	TGTGCCAGCAGTCAGGGGTCCTACGAGCAGTACTTC
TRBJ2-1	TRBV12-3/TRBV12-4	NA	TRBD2	CASSALAGGQNEQFF	TGTGCCAGCAGTGCATTAGCGGGAGGCCAGAATGAGCAGTTCTTC
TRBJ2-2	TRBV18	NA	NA	CASSPVEVTGELFF	TGTGCCAGCTCGCCGGTTGAGGTCACCGGGGAGCTGTTTTTT
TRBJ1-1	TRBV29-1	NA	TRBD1	CSGGRGPNTEAFF	TGCAGCGGTGGAAGGGGGCCGAACACTGAAGCTTTCTTT
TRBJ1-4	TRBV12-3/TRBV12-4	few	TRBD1	CASSLGGQATREKLFF	TGTGCCAGCAGTTTAGGGGGACAGGCCACCCGTGAAAAACTGTTTTTT
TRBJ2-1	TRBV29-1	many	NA	CPTRSRDGHNEQFF	TGCCCAACAAGGTCCCGGGACGGACACAATGAGCAGTTCTTC
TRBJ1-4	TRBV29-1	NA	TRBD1	CSASLGQANEKLFF	TGCAGCGCCAGTCTGGGACAGGCGAATGAAAAACTGTTTTTT
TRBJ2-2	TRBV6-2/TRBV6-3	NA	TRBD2	CASARWREGATGELFF	TGTGCCAGCGCGAGGTGGCGGGAGGGCGCGACCGGGGAGCTGTTTTTT
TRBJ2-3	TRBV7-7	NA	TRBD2	CASSPGTSETDTQYF	TGTGCCAGCAGCCCCGGGACTAGCGAAACAGATACGCAGTATTTT
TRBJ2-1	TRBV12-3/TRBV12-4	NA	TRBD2	CASSSHLADVRNEQFF	TGTGCCAGCAGTTCCCATCTAGCGGATGTTCGAAATGAGCAGTTCTTC
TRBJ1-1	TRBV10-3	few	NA	CAIARYQSEAFF	TGTGCCATCGCTAGGTACCAGAGTGAAGCTTTCTTT
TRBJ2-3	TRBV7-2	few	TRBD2	CASRPGLAGGGTDTQYF	TGTGCCAGCCGTCCGGGACTAGCGGGAGGAGGAACAGATACGCAGTATTTT
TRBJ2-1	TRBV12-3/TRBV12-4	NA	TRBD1	CASSPWTGAHEQFF	TGTGCCAGCAGCCCCTGGACAGGTGCCCATGAGCAGTTCTTC
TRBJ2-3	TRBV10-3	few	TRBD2	CAIRGTSGSLGTDTQYF	TGTGCCATCAGAGGAACTAGCGGGAGTCTGGGCACAGATACGCAGTATTTT
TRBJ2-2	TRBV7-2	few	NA	CASSQGGARGELFF	TGTGCCAGCAGCCAAGGCGGGGCAAGGGGGGAGCTGTTTTTT
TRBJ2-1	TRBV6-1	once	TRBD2	CASSELAGVGNEQFF	TGTGCCAGCAGTGAACTAGCGGGAGTAGGGAATGAGCAGTTCTTC
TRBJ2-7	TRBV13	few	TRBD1	CASSSLWDRGNNEQYF	TGTGCCAGCAGTTCCTTGTGGGACAGGGGAAACAACGAGCAGTACTTC
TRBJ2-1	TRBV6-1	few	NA	CASRRVGSYNEQFF	TGTGCCAGCAGACGGGTTGGCTCCTACAATGAGCAGTTCTTC
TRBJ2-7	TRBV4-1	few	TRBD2	CASSKGLAGGTYEQYF	TGCGCCAGCAGCAAGGGACTAGCGGGAGGGACCTACGAGCAGTACTTC
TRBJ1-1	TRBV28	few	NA	CASSLLMSGEALRDTEAFF	TGTGCCAGCAGTTTGCTCATGAGTGGAGAGGCGTTAAGGGACACTGAAGCTTTCTTT
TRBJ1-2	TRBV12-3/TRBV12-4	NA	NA	CASRSFQGYYGYTF	TGTGCCAGCAGATCGTTTCAGGGTTATTATGGCTACACCTTC
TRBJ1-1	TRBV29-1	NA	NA	CSAEGQRNTEAFF	TGCAGCGCCGAAGGGCAGCGGAACACTGAAGCTTTCTTT
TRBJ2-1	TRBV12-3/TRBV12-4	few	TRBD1	CASTGQVRSYNEQFF	TGTGCCAGCACTGGACAGGTCCGTTCTTACAATGAGCAGTTCTTC
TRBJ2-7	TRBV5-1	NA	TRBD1	CASSLTDRDDYEQYF	TGCGCCAGCAGCTTAACGGACAGGGATGACTACGAGCAGTACTTC
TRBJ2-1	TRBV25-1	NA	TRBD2	CASSESGGLAGVREQFF	TGTGCCAGCAGTGAAAGCGGGGGACTAGCGGGAGTGCGCGAGCAGTTCTTC
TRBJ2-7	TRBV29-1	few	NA	CSAVRGGYEQYF	TGCAGCGCCGTCCGGGGAGGCTACGAGCAGTACTTC
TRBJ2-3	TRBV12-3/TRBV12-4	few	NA	CASSLARMAGTDTQYF	TGTGCCAGCAGTTTGGCGAGGATGGCTGGCACAGATACGCAGTATTTT
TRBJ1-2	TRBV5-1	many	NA	CASSTAGHNGYTF	TGCGCCAGCAGCACGGCCGGACATAATGGCTACACCTTC
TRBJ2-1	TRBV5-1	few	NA	CASSLLSSNNEQFF	TGCGCCAGCAGCCTACTCAGTAGTAACAATGAGCAGTTCTTC
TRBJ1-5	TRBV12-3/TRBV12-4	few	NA	CASREGAVQPQHF	TGTGCCAGCAGGGAGGGAGCAGTACAGCCCCAGCATTTT
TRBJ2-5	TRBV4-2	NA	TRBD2	CASSQFTSGSETQYF	TGTGCCAGCAGCCAATTTACTAGCGGGAGCGAGACCCAGTACTTC
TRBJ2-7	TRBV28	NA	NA	CASSAHLGQYF	TGTGCCAGCAGTGCCCATCTGGGGCAGTACTTC
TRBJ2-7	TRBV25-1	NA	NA	CASSDWKGAMGLNF	TGTGCCAGCAGTGATTGGAAGGGGGCGATGGGACTAAACTTC